Sequencing of this T cell receptor beta chain was carried out in a study of cytomegalovirus exposure and HLA in healthy donors. The junction had 3 bases not matched to a gene; V was cut back by 2 bases and J by 2 bases. CDR1 and CDR2 from the germline V gene are KGHSH and LQKENI. This CDR3 is built from 15 residues. The table lists this clone with a count of one. The repertoire was sequenced with immunoSEQ multiplex PCR; TCRdb's copy has only in-frame clones and lacks some. The repertoire consists of approximately 160,000 clones, with roughly 86% occurring once and the leading ten covering 4% to 4.5%.

The receptor comes from a man younger than 35 in good health and CMV-seropositive. V and J are TRBV18 and TRBJ2-7, with TRBD2 matching over 10 bases. The sequenced sample consisted of PBMCs. CDR3 coding DNA: TGTGCCAGCTCACCATCTAGCGGGAGCCCCTACGAGCAGTACTTC. Its translation: CASSPSSGSPYEQYF.